These 22 T cell receptor beta chains were sequenced from one sample in a study of T-cell reconstitution after alpha-beta-depleted transplantation in children. During its preparation, the TCRbeta library received unique molecular identifiers. TCRdb re-derived calls from the PCR reads in MiXCR, one entry per CDR3 protein. Among more than 550,000 distinct CDR3 sequences, 10% were seen once, and the ten largest hold roughly 3.9%. This sample comprised PBMCs from the stem cell graft donor, obtained from the stem cell graft. The receptor source for this set is a human donor who donated a stem cell graft to a child with acute myeloid leukemia.

This chain uses TRBV11-1 with TRBJ2-4, with 10 bases matching TRBD1. Trimming cost V 5 bases and J 7 bases; bases outside gene matches: 14. CDR3 length: 17 amino acids. CDR1 and CDR2 (germline): SGHAT, FQDESV (reference sequence). The CDR3 DNA is TGTGCCAGCAGCGCCTCCGGGACAGGGGTTTCGGATAACATTCAGTACTTC. This sequence encodes CASSASGTGVSDNIQYF.

This chain links TRBV5-1 with TRBJ2-1; D uncertain. V lost 0 bases and J lost 5, with 9 bases in between. The CDR3 totals 14 residues. Germline assignment: CDR1 SGHRS and CDR2 YFSETQ. The CDR3 nucleotides read TGCGCCAGCAGCTTGGTTCGAGCCGACAATGAGCAGTTCTTC. Protein sequence: CASSLVRADNEQFF.

This chain links TRBV4-2 with TRBJ2-5, with a possible D match to TRBD1 (6 bases). The germline CDR1 and CDR2 sequences are LGHNA and YNFKEQ. The germline V and J ends were trimmed by 2 bases and 2 bases, with 12 bases remaining between them. CDR3 length: 15 amino acids. The CDR3 loop is CASSQSSGVQETQYF. Written as DNA, the CDR3 is TGTGCCAGCAGCCAATCGTCAGGGGTGCAAGAGACCCAGTACTTC.

This clonotype turned up a few times. The chain employs TRBV15 and TRBJ2-2; D tentatively reads TRBD1 or TRBD2 (5 bases each). Germline V gene sequence: CDR1 LNHNV, CDR2 YYDKDF (reference sequence). There are 15 residues in the CDR3. With 7 bases removed from V and 9 bases from J, the gap between germline ends came to 21 bases. The CDR3 sequence: CATTTNIGTPRELFF. CDR3 coding DNA: TGTGCCACCACCACCAACATAGGGACCCCAAGGGAGCTGTTTTTT.

The V and J genes are TRBV7-2 and TRBJ2-7; 11 nucleotides line up with TRBD2. The length of the CDR3 is 16 residues. Per germline, CDR1 SGHTA and CDR2 FQGNSA. V shed 5 bases and J 4 bases; nucleotides not matched to a gene: 10. The CDR3 sequence: CASSQGVAGGPYEQYF. In nucleotides, the CDR3 is TGTGCCAGCAGCCAGGGGGTAGCGGGAGGGCCGTACGAGCAGTACTTC.

V is TRBV12-3 or TRBV12-4 and J is TRBJ2-7; TRBD2 matches at 13 bases. This CDR3 comprises 14 residues. Trimming took 5 bases from V and 5 from J; bases not matched to a gene: 3. The CDR3 bases are TGTGCCAGCAGTCGGACTAGCGGGAGCAACGAGCAGTACTTC. This codes for CASSRTSGSNEQYF.

The chain links TRBV15 to TRBJ1-1; the D gene is possibly TRBD1 (5 bases). CDR3 length: 16 residues. The germline V and J ends were trimmed by 1 base and 3 bases, with 15 bases remaining between them. Germline CDR1 reads LNHNV; CDR2 reads YYDKDF (reference sequence). The CDR3 is CATSRGPTGRDTEAFF. CDR3 coding DNA: TGTGCCACCAGCAGAGGACCCACAGGACGGGACACTGAAGCTTTCTTT.

This rearrangement joins TRBV7-2 to TRBJ2-3, with 8 bases matching TRBD1. Germline V CDR1 and CDR2: SGHTA, FQGNSA. CDR3 size: 16 residues. The V and J ends lost 5 bases and 2 bases, in that order; junction bases with no gene match: 9. Here the CDR3 reads CASSVPGTGLTDTQYF. CDR3 DNA: TGTGCCAGCAGCGTCCCCGGGACAGGACTCACAGATACGCAGTATTTT.

The sample holds one count of this clonotype. The V and J genes are TRBV7-9 and TRBJ2-7; 13 bases line up with TRBD2. The germline CDR1 and CDR2 sequences are SEHNR and FQNEAQ (reference sequence). The V and J ends lost 5 bases and 0 bases, in that order; junction bases with no gene match: 7. The CDR3 is made up of 17 amino acids. The CDR3 protein is CASSGRTSGGTSYEQYF. The CDR3 region has the DNA TGTGCCAGCAGCGGCCGGACTAGCGGGGGAACCTCCTACGAGCAGTACTTC.

This clonotype was counted at least ten times. The chain combines TRBV12-3 or TRBV12-4 with TRBJ2-7, with 8 bases matching TRBD2. The J segment lost 0 bases and the V segment lost 4 bases, leaving 8 bases of the junction unmatched. The CDR3 is made up of 16 amino acids. The CDR3 here is CASSYTAGTSSYEQYF. CDR3 sequence (DNA): TGTGCCAGCAGTTACACGGCCGGGACTAGCTCCTACGAGCAGTACTTC.

This sequence joins TRBV11-2 and TRBJ2-3, with TRBD2 matching over 9 bases. Per germline, CDR1 SGHAT and CDR2 FQNNGV. V gave up 8 bases and J gave up 10 bases; unmatched junction bases: 4. The CDR3 loop spans 11 amino acids. DNA of the CDR3: TGTGCCAGCCGCGGGGGGGCATCGCAGTATTTT. Amino acid sequence: CASRGGASQYF. The full variable domain, its missing parts supplied by reference TRBV11-2 and TRBJ2-3, is EAGVAQSPRYKIIEKRQSVAFWCNPISGHATLYWYQQILGQGPKLLIQFQNNGVVDDSQLPKDRFSAERLKGVDSTLKIQPAKLEDSAVYLCASRGGASQYFGPGTRLTVL.

The V and J genes are TRBV10-3 and TRBJ2-1; tentatively, D is TRBD1 (5 bases). This CDR3 comprises 12 residues. Trimming shortened V by 4 bases and J by 10 bases, and 11 bases separated the two germline ends. CDR1 and CDR2 (germline): ENHRY, SYGVKD. The CDR3 region has the DNA TGTGCCATCAGTGTTTTGGGGCAGGAGCAGTTCTTC. It translates to CAISVLGQEQFF.

This clonotype has at least ten counts. The chain joins TRBV29-1 to TRBJ1-3; D unresolved. The germline V and J ends were trimmed by 6 bases and 0 bases, with 15 bases remaining between them. Germline V lookup: CDR1 SQVTM, CDR2 ANQGSEA. The CDR3 length is 15 residues. CDR3 DNA: TGCAGCGTCAGTCCGGGATCAGGCTCTGGAAACACCATATATTTT. It translates to CSVSPGSGSGNTIYF.

The CDR3 is CASSPRQGSKNIQYF. The CDR3 coding sequence is TGTGCCAGCAGCCCGAGACAGGGCAGCAAAAACATTCAGTACTTC. The chain is built from TRBV28 and TRBJ2-4; the match to TRBD1 covers 7 bases. V was pared by 6 bases and J by 3 bases, with 8 bases of the junction left unmatched. CDR3 length: 15 amino acids. Germline V CDR1 and CDR2: MDHEN, SYDVKM.

The chain has TRBV5-1 and TRBJ2-2; either TRBD1 or TRBD2 may fit D (5 bases each). CDR1 and CDR2 (germline): SGHRS, YFSETQ. The CDR3 is made up of 18 amino acids. The germline V and J ends were trimmed by 4 bases and 5 bases, with 24 bases remaining between them. In DNA, the CDR3 is TGCGCCAGCAGCGTCCCGACCGGGACGTTCCTCCGTACCGGGGAGCTGTTTTTT. Translation gives CASSVPTGTFLRTGELFF.

This clonotype was recorded at least ten times. The chain uses TRBV7-2 and TRBJ2-4, with 7 bases fitting TRBD2. Trimming took 5 bases from V and 0 from J; bases not matched to a gene: 7. The germline V gene has CDR1 SGHTA and CDR2 FQGNSA. The CDR3 consists of 16 residues. The CDR3 coding sequence is TGTGCCAGCAGCCTAGGTAGCGGGCTAGCCAAAAACATTCAGTACTTC. This translates into CASSLGSGLAKNIQYF.

This clonotype has more than one count but fewer than ten. The chain links TRBV5-1 to TRBJ1-5; D unresolved. Germline lookup yields CDR1 SGHRS and CDR2 YFSETQ. V was pared by 3 bases and J by 4 bases, with 11 bases between. The CDR3 covers 14 residues. The CDR3 is CASSSVPGNQPQHF. The CDR3, as DNA: TGCGCCAGCAGCTCGGTCCCGGGGAATCAGCCCCAGCATTTT.

Ten or more counts support this clonotype. The rearrangement joins TRBV20-1 to TRBJ2-3; no clear D. Germline V gene data show CDR1 as DFQATT and CDR2 as SNEGSKA (reference sequence). The CDR3 has 11 amino acids. The V end was cut by 3 bases, the J end by 5 bases, with 6 bases between. The CDR3 protein is CSARAGDTQYF. The CDR3 coding sequence is TGCAGTGCTAGGGCAGGAGATACGCAGTATTTT.

This rearrangement joins TRBV12-3 or TRBV12-4 to TRBJ2-5, with 8 bases that match TRBD1. Trimming cost V 3 bases and J 1 base; bases outside gene matches: 4. The CDR3 loop spans 15 amino acids. The CDR3 is CASSLVTGAQETQYF. The CDR3 nucleotides are TGTGCCAGCAGTTTGGTGACAGGGGCCCAAGAGACCCAGTACTTC.

This chain connects TRBV4-2 to TRBJ2-1, with a possible D match to TRBD2 (6 bases). The V end lost 3 bases, the J end lost 8 bases, and 11 bases lay between the germline ends. The CDR3 spans 13 residues. The germline gives CDR1 LGHNA, CDR2 YNFKEQ. The CDR3 sequence is CASSHPTSYEQFF. In DNA, the CDR3 is TGTGCCAGCAGCCATCCCACTAGCTATGAGCAGTTCTTC.

This clonotype was seen many times. The chain joins TRBV6-1 to TRBJ1-4, with no clear D. The CDR3 totals 14 residues. CDR1 is MNHNS, CDR2 SASEGT, per germline. Trimming took off 4 bases at V and 8 bases at J, with 14 bases between the two ends. The CDR3: CASSAVGSWEKLFF. The CDR3 DNA follows: TGTGCCAGCAGTGCCGTTGGGTCCTGGGAAAAACTGTTTTTT.

This clonotype was counted ten times or more. V and J are TRBV9 and TRBJ2-7; 13 bases line up with TRBD2. This CDR3 has 16 amino acids. Germline CDR1 and CDR2: SGDLS and YYNGEE. V shed 3 bases, J shed 3 bases, and the junction held 6 bases outside the gene matches. CDR3 loop: CASSDGTSGASYEQYF. The CDR3 nucleotides are TGTGCCAGCAGCGATGGGACTAGCGGGGCTAGCTACGAGCAGTACTTC.